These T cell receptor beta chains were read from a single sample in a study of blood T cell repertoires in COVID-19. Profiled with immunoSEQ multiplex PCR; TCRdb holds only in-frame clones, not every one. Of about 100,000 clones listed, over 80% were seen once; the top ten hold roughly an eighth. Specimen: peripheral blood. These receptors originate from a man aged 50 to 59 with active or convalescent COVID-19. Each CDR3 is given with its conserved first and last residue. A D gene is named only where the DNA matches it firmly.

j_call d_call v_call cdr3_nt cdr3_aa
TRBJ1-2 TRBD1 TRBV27 TGTGCCAGCAGTCTCCGACAGGGGCCCACCAGCTACACCTTC CASSLRQGPTSYTF
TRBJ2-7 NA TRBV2 TGTGCCAGCAGTGAATTGGGGAGCACCGAGCAGTACTTC CASSELGSTEQYF
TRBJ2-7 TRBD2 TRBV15 TGTGCCACCAGCAGAGCAGTACTAGCGGAGCAGTACTTC CATSRAVLAEQYF
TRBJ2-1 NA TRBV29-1 TGCAGTCAGACTAGTGGACTCTACAATGAGCAGTTCTTC CSQTSGLYNEQFF
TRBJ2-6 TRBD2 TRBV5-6 TGTGCCAGCAGCCTACTAGCGGGTAGCTCTGGGGCCAACGTCCTGACTTTC CASSLLAGSSGANVLTF
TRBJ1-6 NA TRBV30 TGTGCCTGCTGGCGGATCGGGTCCCTCCACTTT CACWRIGSLHF
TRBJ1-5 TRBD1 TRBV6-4 TGTGCCAGCAGTGACGGGACAGGGTGGTTCTCGGATGATCAGCCCCAGCATTTT CASSDGTGWFSDDQPQHF
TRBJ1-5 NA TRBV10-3 TGTGCCATCAACCGGGAGCGGGATCAGCCCCAGCATTTT CAINRERDQPQHF
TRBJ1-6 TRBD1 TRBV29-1 TGCAGCGTCCGGGACAGAAGCAATTCACCCCTCCACTTT CSVRDRSNSPLHF
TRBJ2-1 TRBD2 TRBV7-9 TGTGCCAGCAGCCCCCGCGGGATAGCGGGAGGTGCCCACTCCAATGAGCAGTTCTTC CASSPRGIAGGAHSNEQFF
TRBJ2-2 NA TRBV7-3 TGTGCCAGCAGCCCTGAAGCCTGGGGGGAGCTGTTTTTT CASSPEAWGELFF
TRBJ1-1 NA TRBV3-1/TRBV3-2 TGTGCCAGCAGCCACTCGGACAGGAACACTGAAGCTTTCTTT CASSHSDRNTEAFF